The 3 T cell receptor beta chains listed next were all sequenced from one sample in a study of shared clonotypes between healthy human individuals. The assay was immunoSEQ multiplex PCR, and TCRdb's table has in-frame clones only and misses some. Among approximately 2.3 million clones, over 85% were seen once, and the ten largest hold around 0.4%. Sequenced input: naive CD4+ T cells from PBMCs. Subset noted: CD45RA+ positively selected. The receptors here all came from a man younger than 30 in good health. Some clones in this sample may be carry-over from other donors' samples.

The rearrangement links TRBV2 to TRBJ1-4, with 7 nucleotides matching TRBD1. The germline CDR1 and CDR2 sequences are SNHLY and FYNNEI. Trimming at V came to 7 bases and at J to 6 bases, leaving 8 bases not matched to a gene. The CDR3 totals 14 residues. The CDR3 spells CASTVFRGDEKLFF. In DNA, the CDR3 is TGTGCCAGCACCGTTTTCAGGGGGGATGAAAAACTGTTTTTT.

In the case of this clone: Different DNA sequences within this sample yield the same CDR3. The chain uses TRBV2 and TRBJ2-2; no clear D. The CDR3 covers 13 residues. CDR1 SNHLY and CDR2 FYNNEI come from the germline V gene. V lost 4 bases and J 5 bases, leaving 8 bases between the germline ends. The CDR3 loop is CASSVIETGELFF. The CDR3 DNA follows: TGTGCCAGCAGTGTGATAGAAACCGGGGAGCTGTTTTTT.

The table lists this clone with a few counts. V gene TRBV30 combines with J gene TRBJ1-1; 7 nucleotides line up with TRBD1. From germline, CDR1 is GTSNPN and CDR2 SVGIG (reference sequence). The CDR3 spans 14 residues. Germline trimming cut 4 bases from V and 0 bases from J; bases unmatched to any gene: 5. The CDR3 DNA reads TGTGCCTGGACCGGGACAGTTTTGAACACTGAAGCTTTCTTT. Its translation: CAWTGTVLNTEAFF.